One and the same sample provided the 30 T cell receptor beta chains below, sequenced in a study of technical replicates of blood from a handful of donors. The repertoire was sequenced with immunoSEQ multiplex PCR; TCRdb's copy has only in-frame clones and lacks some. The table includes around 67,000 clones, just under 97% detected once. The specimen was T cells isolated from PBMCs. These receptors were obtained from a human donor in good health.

CDR3 residues: CASSFNREYGYTF. Here the CDR3 DNA reads TGTGCCAGCAGCTTTAACAGGGAGTATGGCTACACCTTC. The chain combines TRBV7-2 with TRBJ1-2, with a weak D call TRBD1 (6 bases). Trimming took 3 bases from V and 5 from J, leaving 10 bases between them. The CDR3 is 13 amino acids. Germline loops: CDR1 SGHTA, CDR2 FQGNSA.

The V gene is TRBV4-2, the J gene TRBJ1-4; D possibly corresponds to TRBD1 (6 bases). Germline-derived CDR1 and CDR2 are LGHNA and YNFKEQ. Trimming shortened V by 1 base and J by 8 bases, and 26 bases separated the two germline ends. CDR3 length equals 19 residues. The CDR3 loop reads CASSQGVYLTDSRGEKLFF. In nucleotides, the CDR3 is TGTGCCAGCAGCCAAGGGGTTTACCTAACGGACAGCCGAGGCGAAAAACTGTTTTTT.

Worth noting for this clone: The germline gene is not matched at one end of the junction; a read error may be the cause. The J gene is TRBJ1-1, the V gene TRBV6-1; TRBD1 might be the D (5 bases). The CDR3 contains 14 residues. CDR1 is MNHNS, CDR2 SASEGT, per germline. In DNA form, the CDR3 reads TGTGCCAGCAGAGAAGGACACATGAACACTGAAGCTTTCTTT. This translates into CASREGHMNTEAFF.

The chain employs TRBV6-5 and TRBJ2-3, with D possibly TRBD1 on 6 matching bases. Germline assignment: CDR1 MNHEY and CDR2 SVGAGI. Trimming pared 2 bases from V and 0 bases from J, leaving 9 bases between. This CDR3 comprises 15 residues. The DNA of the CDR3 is TGTGCCAGCAGTTACGAGGGGGTTAGCACAGATACGCAGTATTTT. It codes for CASSYEGVSTDTQYF.

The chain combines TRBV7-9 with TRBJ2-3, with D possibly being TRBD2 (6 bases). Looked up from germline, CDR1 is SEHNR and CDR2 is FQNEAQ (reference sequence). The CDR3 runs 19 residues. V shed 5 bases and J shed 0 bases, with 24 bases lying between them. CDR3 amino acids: CASSPPETGLVSSTDTQYF. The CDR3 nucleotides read TGTGCCAGCAGCCCCCCGGAGACGGGACTCGTATCTAGCACAGATACGCAGTATTTT.

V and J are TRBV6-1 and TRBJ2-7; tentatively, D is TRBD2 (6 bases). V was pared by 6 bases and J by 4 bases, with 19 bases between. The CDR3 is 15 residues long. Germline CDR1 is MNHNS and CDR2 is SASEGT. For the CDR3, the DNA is TGTGCCAGCAGCCCTAGTGCGGCAGGAGGGTACGAGCAGTACTTC. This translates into CASSPSAAGGYEQYF.

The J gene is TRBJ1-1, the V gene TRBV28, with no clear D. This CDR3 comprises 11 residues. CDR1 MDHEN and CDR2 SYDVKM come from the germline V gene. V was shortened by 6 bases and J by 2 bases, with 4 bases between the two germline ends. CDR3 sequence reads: CASRYNTEAFF. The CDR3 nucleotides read TGTGCCAGCAGGTATAACACTGAAGCTTTCTTT.

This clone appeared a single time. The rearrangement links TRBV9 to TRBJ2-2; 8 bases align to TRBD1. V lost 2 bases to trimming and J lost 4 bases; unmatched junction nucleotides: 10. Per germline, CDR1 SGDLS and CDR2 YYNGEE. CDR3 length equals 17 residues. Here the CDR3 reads CASSVGQGDVVTGELFF. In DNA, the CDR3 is TGTGCCAGCAGCGTCGGACAGGGAGACGTCGTCACCGGGGAGCTGTTTTTT.

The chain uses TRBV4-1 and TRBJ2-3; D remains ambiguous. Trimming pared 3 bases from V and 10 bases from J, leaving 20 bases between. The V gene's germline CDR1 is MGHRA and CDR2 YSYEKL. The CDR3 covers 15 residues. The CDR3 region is CASSHDMTVTSSQYF. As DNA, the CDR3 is TGCGCCAGCAGCCATGATATGACTGTGACTTCGTCGCAGTATTTT.

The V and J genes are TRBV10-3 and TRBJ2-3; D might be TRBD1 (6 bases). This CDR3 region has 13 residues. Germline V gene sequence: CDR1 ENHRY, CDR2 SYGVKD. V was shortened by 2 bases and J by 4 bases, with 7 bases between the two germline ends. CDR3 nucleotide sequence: TGTGCCATCAGTGAGGGGGGCGCAGATACGCAGTATTTT. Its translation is CAISEGGADTQYF.

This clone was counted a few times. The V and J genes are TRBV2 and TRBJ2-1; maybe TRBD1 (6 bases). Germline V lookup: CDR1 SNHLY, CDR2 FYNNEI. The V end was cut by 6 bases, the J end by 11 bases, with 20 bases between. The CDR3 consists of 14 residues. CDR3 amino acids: CASSDRDRGQKQFF. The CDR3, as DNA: TGTGCCAGCAGCGACCGGGACCGGGGACAAAAGCAGTTCTTC.

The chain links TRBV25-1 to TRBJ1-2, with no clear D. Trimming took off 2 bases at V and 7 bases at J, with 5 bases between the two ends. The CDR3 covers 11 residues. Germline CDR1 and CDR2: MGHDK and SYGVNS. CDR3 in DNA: TGTGCCAGCAGTGAAGGAGGTGGCTACACCTTC. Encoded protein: CASSEGGGYTF.

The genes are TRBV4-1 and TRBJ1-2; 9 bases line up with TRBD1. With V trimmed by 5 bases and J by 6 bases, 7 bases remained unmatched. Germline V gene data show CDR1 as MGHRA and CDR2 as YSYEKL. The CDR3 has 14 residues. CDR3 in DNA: TGCGCCAGCAGCTCCCGGGACAGGGCTGATGGCTACACCTTC. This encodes CASSSRDRADGYTF.

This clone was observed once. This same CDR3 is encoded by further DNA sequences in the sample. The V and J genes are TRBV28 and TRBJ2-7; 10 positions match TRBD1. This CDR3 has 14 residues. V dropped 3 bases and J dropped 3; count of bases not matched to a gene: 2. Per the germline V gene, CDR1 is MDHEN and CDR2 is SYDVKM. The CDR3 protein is CASSLWTGGYEQYF. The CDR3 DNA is TGTGCCAGCAGTTTGTGGACAGGGGGCTACGAGCAGTACTTC.

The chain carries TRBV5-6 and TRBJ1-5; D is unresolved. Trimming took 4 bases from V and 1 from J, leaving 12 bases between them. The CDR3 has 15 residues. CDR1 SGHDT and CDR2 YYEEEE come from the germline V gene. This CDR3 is CASSSRRGSNQPQHF. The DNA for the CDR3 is TGTGCCAGCAGCAGTCGGCGAGGGAGCAATCAGCCCCAGCATTTT.

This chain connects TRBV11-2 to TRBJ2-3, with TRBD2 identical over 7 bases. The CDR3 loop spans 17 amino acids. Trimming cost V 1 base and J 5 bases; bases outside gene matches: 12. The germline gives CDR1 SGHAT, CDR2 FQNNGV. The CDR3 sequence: CASSLVGGSGKGDTQYF. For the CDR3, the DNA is TGTGCCAGCAGCTTAGTGGGGGGAAGCGGGAAGGGAGATACGCAGTATTTT.

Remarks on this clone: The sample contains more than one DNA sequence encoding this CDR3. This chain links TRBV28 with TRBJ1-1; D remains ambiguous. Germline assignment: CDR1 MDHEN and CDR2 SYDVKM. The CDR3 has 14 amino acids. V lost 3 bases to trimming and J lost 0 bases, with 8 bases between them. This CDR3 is CASSFRVLNTEAFF. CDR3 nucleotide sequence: TGTGCCAGCAGTTTCCGGGTTTTGAACACTGAAGCTTTCTTT.

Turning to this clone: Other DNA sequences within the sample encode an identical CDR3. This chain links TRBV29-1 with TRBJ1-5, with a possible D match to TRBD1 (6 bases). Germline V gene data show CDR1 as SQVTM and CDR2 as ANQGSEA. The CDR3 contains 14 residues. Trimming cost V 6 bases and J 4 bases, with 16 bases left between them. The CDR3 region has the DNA TGCAGCGTCCTACCGGGGGGCGGGAATCAGCCCCAGCATTTT. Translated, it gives CSVLPGGGNQPQHF.

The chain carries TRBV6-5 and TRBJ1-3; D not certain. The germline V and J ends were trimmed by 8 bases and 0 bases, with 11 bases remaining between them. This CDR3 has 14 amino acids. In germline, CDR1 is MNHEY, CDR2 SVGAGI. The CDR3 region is CASGEVISGNTIYF. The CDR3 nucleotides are TGTGCCAGCGGTGAGGTAATCTCTGGAAACACCATATATTTT.

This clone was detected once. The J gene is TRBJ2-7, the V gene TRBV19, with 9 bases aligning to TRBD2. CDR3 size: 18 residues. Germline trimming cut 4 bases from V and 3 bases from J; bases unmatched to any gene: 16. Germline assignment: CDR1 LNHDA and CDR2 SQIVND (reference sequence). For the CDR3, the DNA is TGTGCCAGTAGTAACAGGGGAACAGGCGGGAGGGCCGTCTACGAGCAGTACTTC. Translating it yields CASSNRGTGGRAVYEQYF.

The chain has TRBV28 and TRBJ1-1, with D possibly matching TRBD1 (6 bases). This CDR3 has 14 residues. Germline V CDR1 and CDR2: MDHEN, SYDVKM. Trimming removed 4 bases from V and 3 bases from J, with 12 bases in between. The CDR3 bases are TGTGCCAGCAGTTATACAGGGACGGACACTGAAGCTTTCTTT. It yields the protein CASSYTGTDTEAFF.

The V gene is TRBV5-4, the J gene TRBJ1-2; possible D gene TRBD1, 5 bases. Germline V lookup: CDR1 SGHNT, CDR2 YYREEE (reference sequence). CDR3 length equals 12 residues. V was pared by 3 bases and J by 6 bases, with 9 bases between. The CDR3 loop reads CASSSQGDGYTF. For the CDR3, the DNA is TGTGCCAGCAGCTCCCAGGGTGATGGCTACACCTTC.

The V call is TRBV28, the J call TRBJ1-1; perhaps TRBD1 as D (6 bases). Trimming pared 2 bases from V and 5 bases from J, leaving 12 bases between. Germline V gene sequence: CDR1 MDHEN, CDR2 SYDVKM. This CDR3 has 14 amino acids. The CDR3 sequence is CASSLRGGETEAFF. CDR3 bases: TGTGCCAGCAGTTTACGAGGGGGGGAGACTGAAGCTTTCTTT. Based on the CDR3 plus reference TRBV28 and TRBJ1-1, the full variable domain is DVKVTQSSRYLVKRTGEKVFLECVQDMDHENMFWYRQDPGLGLRLIYFSYDVKMKEKGDIPEGYSVSREKKERFSLILESASTNQTSMYLCASSLRGGETEAFFGQGTRLTVV.

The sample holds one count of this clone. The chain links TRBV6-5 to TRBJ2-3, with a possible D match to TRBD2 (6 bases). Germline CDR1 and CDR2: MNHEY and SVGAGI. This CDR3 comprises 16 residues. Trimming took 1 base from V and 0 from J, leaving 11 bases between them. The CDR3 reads CASSYLLGLSTDTQYF. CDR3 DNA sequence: TGTGCCAGCAGTTACTTGTTGGGACTCAGCACAGATACGCAGTATTTT.

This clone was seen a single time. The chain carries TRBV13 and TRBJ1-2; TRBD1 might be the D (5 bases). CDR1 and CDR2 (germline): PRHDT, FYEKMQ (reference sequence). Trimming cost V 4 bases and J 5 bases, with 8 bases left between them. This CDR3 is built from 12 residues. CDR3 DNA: TGTGCCAGCAGCTCGGGGGTTTATGGCTACACCTTC. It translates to CASSSGVYGYTF.

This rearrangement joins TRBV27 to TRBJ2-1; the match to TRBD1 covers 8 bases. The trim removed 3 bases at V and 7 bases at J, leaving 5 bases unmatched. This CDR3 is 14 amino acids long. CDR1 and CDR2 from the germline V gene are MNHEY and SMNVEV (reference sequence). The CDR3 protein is CASSFQGAWNEQFF. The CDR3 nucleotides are TGTGCCAGCAGTTTCCAGGGGGCATGGAATGAGCAGTTCTTC.

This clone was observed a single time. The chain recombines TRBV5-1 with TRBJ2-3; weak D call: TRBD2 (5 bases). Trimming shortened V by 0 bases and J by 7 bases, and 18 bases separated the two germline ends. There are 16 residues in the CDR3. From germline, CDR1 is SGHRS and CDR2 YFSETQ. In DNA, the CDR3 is TGCGCCAGCAGCTTGGTCGGTCTAGCATCTGGCAATACGCAGTATTTT. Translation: CASSLVGLASGNTQYF.

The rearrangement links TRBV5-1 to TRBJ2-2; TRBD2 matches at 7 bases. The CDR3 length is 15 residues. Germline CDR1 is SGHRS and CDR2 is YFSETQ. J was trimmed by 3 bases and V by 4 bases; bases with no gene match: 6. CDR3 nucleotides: TGCGCCAGCAGCCCCTGGGGAGGGGACACCGGGGAGCTGTTTTTT. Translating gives CASSPWGGDTGELFF.

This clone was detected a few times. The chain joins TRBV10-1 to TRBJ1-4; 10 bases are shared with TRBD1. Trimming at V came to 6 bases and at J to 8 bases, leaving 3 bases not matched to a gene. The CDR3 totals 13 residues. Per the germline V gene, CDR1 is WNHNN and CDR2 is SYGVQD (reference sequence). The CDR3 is CASSRTGGEKLFF. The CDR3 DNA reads TGCGCCAGCAGCCGGACAGGGGGAGAAAAACTGTTTTTT.

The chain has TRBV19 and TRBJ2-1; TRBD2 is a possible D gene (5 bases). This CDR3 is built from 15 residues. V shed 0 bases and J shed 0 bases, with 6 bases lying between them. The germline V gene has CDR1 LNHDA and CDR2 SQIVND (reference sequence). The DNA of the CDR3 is TGTGCCAGTAGTATAGAAGACTACTCCTACAATGAGCAGTTCTTC. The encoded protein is CASSIEDYSYNEQFF.